This TCR beta chain was profiled in a study of CD8+CD57+ T cells in acquired aplastic anemia. Background on the study: When averaged, DNA from sorted CD4+ and CD8+ cells came to 3 to 3.5 ug. Findings and caveats of the study: Overlapping CD8+ CDR3 repertoires of patients and controls contained approximately 28 shared sequences.

Comments on this clonotype: Its antigen is still unknown.

This CDR3 comprises 16 residues. In germline, CDR1 is SGHVS, CDR2 FQNEAQ. V lost 10 bases to trimming and J lost 9 bases, with 31 bases between them. Profiles of TCR beta VDJ and CDR3 were generated from a genomic DNA template. MiXCR, run by TCRdb on the reads, gives a single entry per CDR3 protein. Of a few hundred thousand distinct CDR3 sequences in the sample, around 63% were seen once. The chain combines TRBV7-8 with TRBJ2-7; D remains unclear. This clonotype was obtained from a human donor in good health. The sequenced sample was sorted CD4+, CD8+, or CD8+CD57+ T cells (not recorded which) from PBMCs. The CDR3 is CATSAGGLQPRTGQYF. DNA for the CDR3: TGTGCCACCTCAGCAGGTGGGCTCCAACCTCGCACGGGGCAGTACTTC.